This T cell receptor (beta chain) is from a study of molecular identifiers for immune sequencing clone quantification. Study-wide points: In naive cells, clones above 20 RNA copies held under 1% of molecules, whereas in effector cells they held over 98%.

TCRdb processed the PCR reads anew with MiXCR; each CDR3 protein has one entry. The sample gives some 320,000 distinct CDR3 sequences, around 21% of which show up once; under 0.95% is in the top ten. The CDR3 runs 18 residues. Germline V CDR1 and CDR2: MNHEY, SMNVEV (reference sequence). The trim removed 5 bases at V and 0 bases at J, leaving 12 bases unmatched. For this clonotype: The antigen is undetermined.

The V and J genes are TRBV27 and TRBJ2-3; the match to TRBD2 covers 9 bases. The receptor comes from a human donor in good health. Some libraries in this study had Jurkat cell RNA spiked in. The sample comprised naive CD8+ T cells from blood, with Jurkat cell RNA spiked in. Subset meaning: FACS-sorted CD8+CD4-CCR7+CD45RA+ naive T cells. CDR3 protein: CASSEEGAGGPSTDTQYF. The CDR3 region has the DNA TGTGCCAGCAGTGAAGAGGGAGCGGGAGGCCCTAGCACAGATACGCAGTATTTT.